This TCR beta chain emerged from a study of blood T cell repertoires in COVID-19. The overall study: Acute and convalescent COVID-19 specimens originated in the United States, Italy and Spain.

This CDR3 is built from 13 residues. The V and J ends lost 4 bases and 8 bases respectively, with 17 bases between them. The V gene's germline CDR1 is SQVTM and CDR2 ANQGSEA. The repertoire was sequenced with immunoSEQ multiplex PCR; TCRdb's copy has only in-frame clones and lacks some. In the table there are some 210,000 clones, roughly 80% of which are singletons. The TCR comes from a human donor in a cohort sampled during active COVID-19. J is TRBJ1-2 and V is TRBV29-1; perhaps TRBD1 as D (5 bases). Sequencing was performed on peripheral blood. In DNA form, the CDR3 reads TGCAGCGTTGGGGCAGCGGGGCAAGGGGGCTACACCTTC. This sequence encodes CSVGAAGQGGYTF. Drawing the rest from reference TRBV29-1 and TRBJ1-2, the complete variable domain is SAVISQKPSRDICQRGTSLTIQCQVDSQVTMMFWYRQQPGQSLTLIATANQGSEATYESGFVIDKFPISRPNLTFSTLTVSNMSPEDSSIYLCSVGAAGQGGYTFGSGTRLTVV.